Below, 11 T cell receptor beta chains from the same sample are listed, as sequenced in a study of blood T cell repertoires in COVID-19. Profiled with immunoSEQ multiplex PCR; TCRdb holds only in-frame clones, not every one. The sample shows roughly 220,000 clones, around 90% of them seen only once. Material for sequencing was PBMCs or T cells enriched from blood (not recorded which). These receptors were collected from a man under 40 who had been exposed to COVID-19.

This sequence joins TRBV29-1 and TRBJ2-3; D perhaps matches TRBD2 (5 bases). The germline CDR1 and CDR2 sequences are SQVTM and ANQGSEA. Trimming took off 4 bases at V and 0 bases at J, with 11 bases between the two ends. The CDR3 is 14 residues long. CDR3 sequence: CSVARGASTDTQYF. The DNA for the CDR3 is TGCAGCGTTGCACGGGGTGCTAGCACAGATACGCAGTATTTT.

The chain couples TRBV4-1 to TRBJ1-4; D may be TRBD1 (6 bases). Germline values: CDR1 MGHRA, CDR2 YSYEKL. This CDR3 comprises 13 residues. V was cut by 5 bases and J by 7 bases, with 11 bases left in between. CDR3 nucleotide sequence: TGCGCCAGCAGCGAGGGGGGGATTGAAAAACTGTTTTTT. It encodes CASSEGGIEKLFF.

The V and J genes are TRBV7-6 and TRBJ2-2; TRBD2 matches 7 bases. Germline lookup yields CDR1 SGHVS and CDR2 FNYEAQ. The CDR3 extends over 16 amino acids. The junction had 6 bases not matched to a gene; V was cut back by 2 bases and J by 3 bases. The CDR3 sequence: CASSLLGGFDTGELFF. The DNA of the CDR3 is TGTGCCAGCAGCTTACTGGGGGGGTTTGACACCGGGGAGCTGTTTTTT.

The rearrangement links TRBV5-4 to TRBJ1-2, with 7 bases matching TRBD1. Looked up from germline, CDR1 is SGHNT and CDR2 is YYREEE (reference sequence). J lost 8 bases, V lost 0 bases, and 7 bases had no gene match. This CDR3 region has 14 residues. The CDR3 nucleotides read TGTGCCAGCAGCTTGGTGCAGGGGGAGGAGGGCTACACCTTC. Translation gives CASSLVQGEEGYTF. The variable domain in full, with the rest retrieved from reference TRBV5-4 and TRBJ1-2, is ETGVTQSPTHLIKTRGQQVTLRCSSQSGHNTVSWYQQALGQGPQFIFQYYREEENGRGNFPPRFSGLQFPNYSSELNVNALELDDSALYLCASSLVQGEEGYTFGSGTRLTVV.

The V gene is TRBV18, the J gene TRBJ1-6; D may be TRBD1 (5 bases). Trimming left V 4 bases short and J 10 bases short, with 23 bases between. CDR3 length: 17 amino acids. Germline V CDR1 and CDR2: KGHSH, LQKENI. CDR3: CASSQNAGRESGSPLHF. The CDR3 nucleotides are TGTGCCAGCTCACAAAACGCTGGCAGGGAAAGTGGATCACCCCTCCACTTT. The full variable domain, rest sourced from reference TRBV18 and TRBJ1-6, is NAGVMQNPRHLVRRRGQEARLRCSPMKGHSHVYWYRQLPEEGLKFMVYLQKENIIDESGMPKERFSAEFPKEGPSILRIQQVVRGDSAAYFCASSQNAGRESGSPLHFGNGTRLTVT.

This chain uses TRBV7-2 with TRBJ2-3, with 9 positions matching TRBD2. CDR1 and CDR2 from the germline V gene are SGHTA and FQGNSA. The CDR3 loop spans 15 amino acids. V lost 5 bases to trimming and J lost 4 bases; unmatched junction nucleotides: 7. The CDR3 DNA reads TGTGCCAGCAGCATACAGGGCGGGGGGGCAGATACGCAGTATTTT. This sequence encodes CASSIQGGGADTQYF.

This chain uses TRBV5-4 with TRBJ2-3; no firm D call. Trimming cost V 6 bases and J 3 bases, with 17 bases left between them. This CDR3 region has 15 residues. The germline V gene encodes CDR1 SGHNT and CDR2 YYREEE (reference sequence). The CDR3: CASTTETEVTDTQYF. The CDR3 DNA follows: TGTGCCAGCACTACGGAGACGGAAGTTACAGATACGCAGTATTTT.

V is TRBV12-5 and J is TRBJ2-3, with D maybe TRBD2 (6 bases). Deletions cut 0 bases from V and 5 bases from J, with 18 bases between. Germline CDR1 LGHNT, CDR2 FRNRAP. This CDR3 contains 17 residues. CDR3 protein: CASGLVPHRGRKDTQYF. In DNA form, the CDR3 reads TGTGCTAGTGGTTTGGTACCTCATCGGGGGAGGAAAGATACGCAGTATTTT.

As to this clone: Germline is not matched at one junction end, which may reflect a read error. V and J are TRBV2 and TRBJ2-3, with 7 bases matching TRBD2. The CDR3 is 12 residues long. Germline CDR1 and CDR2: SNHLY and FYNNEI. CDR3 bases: TGTGCCAGCAGATTTACCAGCGGGATCCAAAATTTT. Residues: CASRFTSGIQNF.

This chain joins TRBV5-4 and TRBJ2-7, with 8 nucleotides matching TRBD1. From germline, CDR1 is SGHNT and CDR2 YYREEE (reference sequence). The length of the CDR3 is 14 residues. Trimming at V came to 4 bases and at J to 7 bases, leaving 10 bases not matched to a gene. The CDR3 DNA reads TGTGCCAGCAGCGTTCAGGGGGCTTTTCAGGAGCAGTACTTC. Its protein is CASSVQGAFQEQYF.

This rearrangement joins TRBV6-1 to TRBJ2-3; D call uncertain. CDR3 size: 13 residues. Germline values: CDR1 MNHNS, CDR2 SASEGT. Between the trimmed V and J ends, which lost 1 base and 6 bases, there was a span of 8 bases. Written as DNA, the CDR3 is TGTGCCAGCAGTGAAGTTACTCCGGATACGCAGTATTTT. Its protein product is CASSEVTPDTQYF.